These T cell receptor beta chains were read from a single sample in a study of CD8 T cells in Susac syndrome. TCRdb re-analysed the immunoSEQ multiplex PCR reads in MiXCR, keeping a single row per CDR3 protein. Of some 300,000 distinct CDR3 sequences listed, roughly 85% are singletons. The sequencing sample was made of CD8+ T cells from PBMCs. All receptors come from a human donor with multiple sclerosis. Each CDR3 is given with its conserved first and last residue. The D gene is left open where the match is weak. Size values are once, few and many counts, or a class for expanded clones, and some rows have none.

D gene: TRBD2
clone size: NA
V gene: TRBV7-8
J gene: TRBJ2-3
CDR3 DNA: TGTGCCAGCAGCTCTCGCGCGGGAGGGCCGAAGGTTCACACAGATACGCAGTATTTT
CDR3 protein: CASSSRAGGPKVHTDTQYF

D gene: TRBD1
clone size: NA
V gene: TRBV29-1
J gene: TRBJ1-3
CDR3 DNA: TGCAGCTCACCGGGACAGGTCTCTGGAAACACCATATATTTT
CDR3 protein: CSSPGQVSGNTIYF

D gene: TRBD2
clone size: NA
V gene: TRBV6-5
J gene: TRBJ2-7
CDR3 DNA: TGTGCCAGCAGTTACGGACTAGTCCACCTCTACGAGCAGTACTTC
CDR3 protein: CASSYGLVHLYEQYF

D gene: NA
clone size: once
V gene: TRBV4-3
J gene: TRBJ1-2
CDR3 DNA: TGCGCCAGCAGCCAAGATGAGGGAGCAAGCCGGTACACCTTC
CDR3 protein: CASSQDEGASRYTF

D gene: NA
clone size: NA
V gene: TRBV18
J gene: TRBJ2-1
CDR3 DNA: TGTGCCAGCTCACCTAGTCCTGGTGGTAGCTTTTCCAATGAGCAGTTCTTC
CDR3 protein: CASSPSPGGSFSNEQFF

D gene: NA
clone size: NA
V gene: TRBV19
J gene: TRBJ1-1
CDR3 DNA: TGTGCCAGTACCCCATTTATGGGAACTGAAGCTTTCTTT
CDR3 protein: CASTPFMGTEAFF

D gene: TRBD1
clone size: NA
V gene: TRBV6-1
J gene: TRBJ2-5
CDR3 DNA: TGTGCCAGCAGCTCCCTCCCGGGACAGGTTGAAAGTCAACGTGAGACCCAGTACTTC
CDR3 protein: CASSSLPGQVESQRETQYF

D gene: NA
clone size: NA
V gene: TRBV29-1
J gene: TRBJ2-1
CDR3 DNA: TGCAGCGTTTCGTTGCAGTTCTTC
CDR3 protein: CSVSLQFF

D gene: NA
clone size: NA
V gene: TRBV28
J gene: TRBJ2-3
CDR3 DNA: TGTGCCAGCAGTTTATATCCCACAGGAGATACGCAGTATTTT
CDR3 protein: CASSLYPTGDTQYF

D gene: TRBD2
clone size: few
V gene: TRBV27
J gene: TRBJ2-7
CDR3 DNA: TGTGCCAGCAGTCCCGGACTAGCGGTATACGAGCAGTACTTC
CDR3 protein: CASSPGLAVYEQYF

D gene: NA
clone size: NA
V gene: TRBV27
J gene: TRBJ1-1
CDR3 DNA: TGTGCCAGCGAGGATGATATTTCGGGTGAAGCTTTCTTT
CDR3 protein: CASEDDISGEAFF

D gene: TRBD2
clone size: NA
V gene: TRBV30
J gene: TRBJ2-7
CDR3 DNA: TGTGCCTGGGGTCTAGCGGACCTCTACGAGCAGTACTTC
CDR3 protein: CAWGLADLYEQYF

D gene: NA
clone size: NA
V gene: TRBV7-6
J gene: TRBJ1-3
CDR3 DNA: TGTGCCAGCAGCTCTGCAATCTCCGGGACTCTTGGACTCGGAAACACCATATATTTT
CDR3 protein: CASSSAISGTLGLGNTIYF

D gene: NA
clone size: NA
V gene: TRBV27
J gene: TRBJ2-7
CDR3 DNA: TGTGCCAGCAGTTTCTACCCAACCTACGAGCAGTACTTC
CDR3 protein: CASSFYPTYEQYF

D gene: NA
clone size: NA
V gene: TRBV24-1
J gene: TRBJ2-7
CDR3 DNA: TGTGCCACCAGTGACTCAAGGACTGACTTTTACGAGCAGTACTTC
CDR3 protein: CATSDSRTDFYEQYF

D gene: TRBD1
clone size: NA
V gene: TRBV15
J gene: TRBJ2-7
CDR3 DNA: TGTGCCACCAGCAGAGATGGTGAGAGGGGGCTCTACGAGCAGTACTTC
CDR3 protein: CATSRDGERGLYEQYF

D gene: NA
clone size: NA
V gene: TRBV7-2
J gene: TRBJ2-1
CDR3 DNA: TGTGCCAGCCTAAGCGGCCTTGGGGCTTCTAATGAGCAGTTCTTC
CDR3 protein: CASLSGLGASNEQFF

D gene: NA
clone size: NA
V gene: TRBV4-3
J gene: TRBJ2-1
CDR3 DNA: TGCGCCAGCAGCCAATTTAAGGAGTACAATGAGCAGTTCTTC
CDR3 protein: CASSQFKEYNEQFF